A single sample is the source of the 2 T cell receptor beta chains below, sequenced in a study of blood T cells in healthy people across ages. The second PCR ran 7 to 11 cycles with a sample-barcoded 5' primer and J-beta primers. Using its own MiXCR run on the 5' RACE reads, TCRdb lists one record per CDR3 protein. The sample has over 600,000 distinct CDR3 sequences; around 50% are singletons. The sequencing sample was made of blood. These receptors came from a man aged 40-50 years in good health.

The chain links TRBV7-9 to TRBJ2-6; no firm D call. This CDR3 contains 18 residues. With 4 bases removed from V and 0 bases from J, the gap between germline ends came to 16 bases. Germline CDR1 is SEHNR and CDR2 is FQNEAQ (reference sequence). The CDR3 region is CASSSTRSHTSGANVLTF. For the CDR3, the DNA is TGTGCCAGCAGCTCAACCAGGTCCCACACCTCTGGGGCCAACGTCCTGACTTTC.

This chain connects TRBV29-1 to TRBJ1-2; 7 positions match TRBD1. This CDR3 has 13 amino acids. The J segment lost 1 base and the V segment lost 3 bases, leaving 2 bases of the junction unmatched. In germline, CDR1 is SQVTM, CDR2 ANQGSEA. The CDR3 region has the DNA TGCAGCGTTGAGGACAGGATTAACTATGGCTACACCTTC. Its translation: CSVEDRINYGYTF. The variable domain in full, completed from reference TRBV29-1 and TRBJ1-2, reads SAVISQKPSRDICQRGTSLTIQCQVDSQVTMMFWYRQQPGQSLTLIATANQGSEATYESGFVIDKFPISRPNLTFSTLTVSNMSPEDSSIYLCSVEDRINYGYTFGSGTRLTVV.